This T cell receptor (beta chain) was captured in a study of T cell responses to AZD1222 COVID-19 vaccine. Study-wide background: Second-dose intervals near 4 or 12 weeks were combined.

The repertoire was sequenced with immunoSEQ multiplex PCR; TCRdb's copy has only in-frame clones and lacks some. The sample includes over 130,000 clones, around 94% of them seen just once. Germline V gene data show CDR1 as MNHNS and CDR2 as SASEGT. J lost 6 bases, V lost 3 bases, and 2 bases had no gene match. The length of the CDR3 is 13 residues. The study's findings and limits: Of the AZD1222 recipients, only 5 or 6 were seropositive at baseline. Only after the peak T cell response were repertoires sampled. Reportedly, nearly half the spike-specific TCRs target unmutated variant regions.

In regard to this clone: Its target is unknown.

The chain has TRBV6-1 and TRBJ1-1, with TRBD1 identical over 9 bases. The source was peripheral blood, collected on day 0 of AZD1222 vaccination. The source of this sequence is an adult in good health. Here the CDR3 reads CASSETGGSEAFF. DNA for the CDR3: TGTGCCAGCAGTGAGACAGGGGGTTCTGAAGCTTTCTTT.